The clone carrying this T cell receptor beta chain came up many times. These data belong to a study of read filtering for tumor transcriptome and immune sequencing. Turning to the study itself: Fewer than 10 patients were R-ISS I, 16 were R-ISS II, roughly 7 were R-ISS III. After DNase treatment, RNA was made into whole-transcriptome libraries.

From roughly 390 ng of RNA, a library with molecular barcoded alpha/delta and beta/gamma adaptors was made. TCRdb used MiXCR to reprocess the reads, holding one entry per CDR3 protein. In the table there are 25,000 or so distinct CDR3 sequences, 20% to 25% of which are singletons. The TCR sequence derives from a donor aged 40 or older with multiple myeloma. Specimen: a population of CD138-negative cells sorted from bone marrow.

Written as DNA, the CDR3 is TGTGCCAGCAGCCGGACAGGGGGCCCCAATGAGCAGTTCTTC. This translates into CASSRTGGPNEQFF. The chain couples TRBV5-6 to TRBJ2-1; 11 nucleotides line up with TRBD1. Unmatched junction bases numbered 3, after V lost 4 bases and J lost 6 bases. The CDR3 has 14 amino acids. Germline CDR1 and CDR2: SGHDT and YYEEEE.